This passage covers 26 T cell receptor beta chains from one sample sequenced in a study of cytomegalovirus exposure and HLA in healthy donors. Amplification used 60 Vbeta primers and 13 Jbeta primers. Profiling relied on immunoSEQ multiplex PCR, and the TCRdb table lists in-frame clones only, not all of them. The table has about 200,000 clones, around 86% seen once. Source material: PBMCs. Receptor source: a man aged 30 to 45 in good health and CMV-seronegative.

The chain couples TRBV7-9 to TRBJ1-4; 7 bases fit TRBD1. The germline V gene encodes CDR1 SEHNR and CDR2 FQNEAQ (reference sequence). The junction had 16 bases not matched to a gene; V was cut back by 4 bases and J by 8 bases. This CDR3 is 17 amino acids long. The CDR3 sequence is CASSYHRGERRGEKLFF. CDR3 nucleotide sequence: TGTGCCAGCAGCTATCACAGGGGAGAAAGGCGCGGGGAAAAACTGTTTTTT. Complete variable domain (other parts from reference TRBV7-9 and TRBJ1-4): DTGVSQNPRHKITKRGQNVTFRCDPISEHNRLYWYRQTLGQGPEFLTYFQNEAQLEKSRLLSDRFSAERPKGSFSTLEIQRTEQGDSAMYLCASSYHRGERRGEKLFFGSGTQLSVL.

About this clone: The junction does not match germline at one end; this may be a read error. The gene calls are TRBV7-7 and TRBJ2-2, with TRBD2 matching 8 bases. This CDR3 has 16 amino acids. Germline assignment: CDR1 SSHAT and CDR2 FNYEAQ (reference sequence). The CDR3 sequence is CASSLTSGSVTGELFF. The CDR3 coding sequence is TGTGCTAGCAGCTTAACGAGCGGGAGTGTCACCGGGGAGCTGTTTTTT.

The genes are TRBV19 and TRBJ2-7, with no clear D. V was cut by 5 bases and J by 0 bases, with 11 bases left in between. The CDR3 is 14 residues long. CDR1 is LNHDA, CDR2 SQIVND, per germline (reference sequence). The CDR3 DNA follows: TGTGCCAGTAGTGTTCAGAGGAGCTCCTACGAGCAGTACTTC. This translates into CASSVQRSSYEQYF.

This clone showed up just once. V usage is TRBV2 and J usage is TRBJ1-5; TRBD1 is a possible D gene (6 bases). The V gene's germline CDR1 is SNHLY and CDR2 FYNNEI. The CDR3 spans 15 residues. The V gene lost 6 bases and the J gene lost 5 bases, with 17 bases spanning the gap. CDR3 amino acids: CASSLWGGADQPQHF. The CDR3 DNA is TGTGCCAGCAGCCTTTGGGGGGGGGCGGATCAGCCCCAGCATTTT.

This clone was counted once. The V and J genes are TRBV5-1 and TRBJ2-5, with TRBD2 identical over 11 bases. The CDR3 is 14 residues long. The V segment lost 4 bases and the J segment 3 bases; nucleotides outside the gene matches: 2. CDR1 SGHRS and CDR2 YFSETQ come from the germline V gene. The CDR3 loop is CASSPTSGEETQYF. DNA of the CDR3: TGCGCCAGCAGCCCGACTAGCGGGGAAGAGACCCAGTACTTC.

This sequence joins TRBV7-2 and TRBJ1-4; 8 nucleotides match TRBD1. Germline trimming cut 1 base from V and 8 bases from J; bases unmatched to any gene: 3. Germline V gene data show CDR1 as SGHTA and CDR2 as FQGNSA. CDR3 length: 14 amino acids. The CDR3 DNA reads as TGTGCCAGCAGCTTAGACAGGGGGAGGGAAAAACTGTTTTTT. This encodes CASSLDRGREKLFF.

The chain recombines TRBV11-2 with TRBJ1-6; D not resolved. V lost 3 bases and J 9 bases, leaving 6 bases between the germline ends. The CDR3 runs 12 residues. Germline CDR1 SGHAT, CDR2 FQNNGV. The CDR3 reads CASSFPSSPLHF. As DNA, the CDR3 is TGTGCCAGCAGCTTCCCTTCTTCACCCCTCCACTTT.

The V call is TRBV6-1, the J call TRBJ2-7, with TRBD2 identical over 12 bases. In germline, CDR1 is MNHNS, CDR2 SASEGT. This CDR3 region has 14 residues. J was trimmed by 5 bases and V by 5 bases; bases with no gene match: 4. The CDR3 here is CASSPRLAGDEQYF. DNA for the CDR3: TGTGCCAGCAGTCCCCGACTAGCGGGAGACGAGCAGTACTTC.

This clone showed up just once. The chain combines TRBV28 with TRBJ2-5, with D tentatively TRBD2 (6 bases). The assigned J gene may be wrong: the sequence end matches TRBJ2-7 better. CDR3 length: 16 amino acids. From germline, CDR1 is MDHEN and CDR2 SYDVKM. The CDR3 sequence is CASSLPPPWREYEQYF. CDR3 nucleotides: TGTGCCAGCAGTCTTCCCCCCCCGTGGAGGGAATACGAGCAGTACTTC.

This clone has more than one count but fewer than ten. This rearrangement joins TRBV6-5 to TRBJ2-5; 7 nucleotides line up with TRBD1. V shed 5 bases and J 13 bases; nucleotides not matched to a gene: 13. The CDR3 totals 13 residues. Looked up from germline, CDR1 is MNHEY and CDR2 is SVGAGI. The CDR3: CASSEPSTGVRYF. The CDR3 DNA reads TGTGCCAGCAGTGAACCATCAACAGGGGTCCGGTACTTC.

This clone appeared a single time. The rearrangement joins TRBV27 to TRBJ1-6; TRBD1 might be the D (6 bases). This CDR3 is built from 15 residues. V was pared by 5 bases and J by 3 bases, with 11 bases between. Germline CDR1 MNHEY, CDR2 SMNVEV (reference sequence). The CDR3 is CASSTTGVYNSPLHF. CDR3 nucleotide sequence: TGTGCCAGCAGTACGACAGGAGTCTATAATTCACCCCTCCACTTT.

The CDR3 here is CASSTRTGTDEKLFF. CDR3 sequence (DNA): TGTGCCAGCAGTACCCGGACAGGGACCGATGAAAAACTGTTTTTT. The chain has TRBV27 and TRBJ1-4, with 8 nucleotides matching TRBD1. The V gene's germline CDR1 is MNHEY and CDR2 SMNVEV (reference sequence). J lost 6 bases, V lost 5 bases, and 8 bases had no gene match. This CDR3 contains 15 residues.

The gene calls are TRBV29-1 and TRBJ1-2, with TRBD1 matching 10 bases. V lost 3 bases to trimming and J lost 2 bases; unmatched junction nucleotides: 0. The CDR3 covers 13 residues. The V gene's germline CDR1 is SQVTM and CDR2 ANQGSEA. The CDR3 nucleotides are TGCAGCGTTGAGGGACAGGGGAACTATGGCTACACCTTC. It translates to CSVEGQGNYGYTF.

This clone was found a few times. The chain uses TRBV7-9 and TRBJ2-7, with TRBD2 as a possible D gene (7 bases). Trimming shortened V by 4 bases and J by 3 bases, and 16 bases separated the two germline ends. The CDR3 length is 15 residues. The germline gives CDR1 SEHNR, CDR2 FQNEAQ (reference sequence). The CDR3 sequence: CASSSTRGALYEQYF. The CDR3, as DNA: TGTGCCAGCAGCTCCACCCGGGGGGCCCTCTACGAGCAGTACTTC.

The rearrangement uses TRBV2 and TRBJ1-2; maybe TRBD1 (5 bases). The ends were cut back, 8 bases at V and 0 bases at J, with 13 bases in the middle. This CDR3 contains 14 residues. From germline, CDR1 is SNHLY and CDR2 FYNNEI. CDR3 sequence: CASLRQNSNYGYTF. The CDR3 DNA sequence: TGTGCCAGCCTTCGACAGAACTCTAACTATGGCTACACCTTC.

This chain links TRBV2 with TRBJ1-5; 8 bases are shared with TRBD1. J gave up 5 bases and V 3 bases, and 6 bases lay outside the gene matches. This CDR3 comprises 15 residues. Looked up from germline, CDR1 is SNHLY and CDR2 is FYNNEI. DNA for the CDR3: TGTGCCAGCAGTGAGGCCACACAGGGGGATCAGCCCCAGCATTTT. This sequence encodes CASSEATQGDQPQHF.

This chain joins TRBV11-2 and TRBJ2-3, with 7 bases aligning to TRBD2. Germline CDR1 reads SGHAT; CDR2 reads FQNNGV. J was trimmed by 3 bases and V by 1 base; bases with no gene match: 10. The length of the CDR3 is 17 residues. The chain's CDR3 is CASSLGAGDSATDTQYF. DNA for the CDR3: TGTGCCAGCAGCTTAGGGGCGGGGGACTCAGCGACAGATACGCAGTATTTT. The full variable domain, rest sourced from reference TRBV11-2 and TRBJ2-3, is EAGVAQSPRYKIIEKRQSVAFWCNPISGHATLYWYQQILGQGPKLLIQFQNNGVVDDSQLPKDRFSAERLKGVDSTLKIQPAKLEDSAVYLCASSLGAGDSATDTQYFGPGTRLTVL.

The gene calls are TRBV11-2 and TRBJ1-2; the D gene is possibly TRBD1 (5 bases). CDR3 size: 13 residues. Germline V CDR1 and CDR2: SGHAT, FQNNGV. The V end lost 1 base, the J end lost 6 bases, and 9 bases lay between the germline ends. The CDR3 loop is CASSLGPGNGYTF. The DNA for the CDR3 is TGTGCCAGCAGCTTAGGTCCAGGGAATGGCTACACCTTC.

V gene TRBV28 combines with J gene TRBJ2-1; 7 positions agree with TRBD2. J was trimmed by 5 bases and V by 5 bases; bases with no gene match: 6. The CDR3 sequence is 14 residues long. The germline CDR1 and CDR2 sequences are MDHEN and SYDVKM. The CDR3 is CASSPGTIDNEQFF. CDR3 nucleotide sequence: TGTGCCAGCAGTCCCGGGACTATCGACAATGAGCAGTTCTTC.

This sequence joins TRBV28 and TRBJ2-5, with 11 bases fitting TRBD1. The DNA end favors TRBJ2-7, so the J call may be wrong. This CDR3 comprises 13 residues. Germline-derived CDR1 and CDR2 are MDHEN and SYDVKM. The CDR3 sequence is CASGDRGSYEQYF. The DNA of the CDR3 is TGTGCCAGCGGGGACAGGGGGTCGTACGAGCAGTACTTC.

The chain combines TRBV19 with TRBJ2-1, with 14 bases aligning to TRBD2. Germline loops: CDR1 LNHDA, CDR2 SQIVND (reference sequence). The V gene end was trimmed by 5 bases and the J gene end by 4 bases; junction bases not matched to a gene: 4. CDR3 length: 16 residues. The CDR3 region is CASSRTSGRRYNEQFF. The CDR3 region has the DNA TGTGCCAGTAGTCGGACTAGCGGGAGGAGGTACAATGAGCAGTTCTTC.

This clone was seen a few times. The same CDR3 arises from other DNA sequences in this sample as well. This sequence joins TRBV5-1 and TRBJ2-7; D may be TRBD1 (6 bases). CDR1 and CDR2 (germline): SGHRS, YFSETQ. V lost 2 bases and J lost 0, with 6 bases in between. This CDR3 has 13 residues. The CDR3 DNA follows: TGCGCCAGCAGCTTACAGGGCTCCTACGAGCAGTACTTC. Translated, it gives CASSLQGSYEQYF. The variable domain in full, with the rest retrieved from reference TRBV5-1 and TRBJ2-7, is KAGVTQTPRYLIKTRGQQVTLSCSPISGHRSVSWYQQTPGQGLQFLFEYFSETQRNKGNFPGRFSGRQFSNSRSEMNVSTLELGDSALYLCASSLQGSYEQYFGPGTRLTVT.

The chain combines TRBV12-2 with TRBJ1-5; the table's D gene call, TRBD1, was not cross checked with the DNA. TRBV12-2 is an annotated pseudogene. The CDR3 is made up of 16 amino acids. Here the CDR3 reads CASRLVSGQGGQPQHF. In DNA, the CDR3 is TGTGCAAGTCGCTTAGTGTCCGGACAGGGAGGCCAGCCCCAGCATTTT.

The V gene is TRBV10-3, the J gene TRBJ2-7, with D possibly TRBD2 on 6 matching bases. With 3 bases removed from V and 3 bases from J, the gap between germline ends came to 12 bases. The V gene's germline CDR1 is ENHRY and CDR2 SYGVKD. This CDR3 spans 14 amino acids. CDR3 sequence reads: CAISDPGLRYEQYF. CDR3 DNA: TGTGCCATCAGTGATCCGGGACTTCGCTACGAGCAGTACTTC.

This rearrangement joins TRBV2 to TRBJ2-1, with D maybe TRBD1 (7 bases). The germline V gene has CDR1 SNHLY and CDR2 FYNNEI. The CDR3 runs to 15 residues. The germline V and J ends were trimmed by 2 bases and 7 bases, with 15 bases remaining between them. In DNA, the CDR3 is TGTGCCAGCAGTGAAACGTCAGGGGGAGGTAATGAGCAGTTCTTC. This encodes CASSETSGGGNEQFF.

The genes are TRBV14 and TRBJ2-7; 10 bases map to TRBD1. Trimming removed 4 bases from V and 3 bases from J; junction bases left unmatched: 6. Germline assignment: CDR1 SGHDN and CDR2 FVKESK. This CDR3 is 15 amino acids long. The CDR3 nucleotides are TGTGCCAGCAGCCGCCCCGGGACAGGGGACTACGAGCAGTACTTC. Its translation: CASSRPGTGDYEQYF. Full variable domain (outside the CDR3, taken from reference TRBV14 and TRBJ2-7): EAGVTQFPSHSVIEKGQTVTLRCDPISGHDNLYWYRRVMGKEIKFLLHFVKESKQDESGMPNNRFLAERTGGTYSTLKVQPAELEDSGVYFCASSRPGTGDYEQYFGPGTRLTVT.